The 22 T cell receptor beta chains given below trace back to one sample, sequenced in a study of T-cell memory formation after mild COVID-19 (dated by TCRdb to the early 2020s). Libraries were built with 5' RACE. The listed sequencing device is Illumina NovaSeq 6000. TCRdb reworked the public reads: Q25 trimming with fastp, MiXCR clone assembly, productive beta chains retained. Entries are consolidated by CDR3 protein sequence, retaining the most common genes and DNA. Recorded for this sample are over 250,000 distinct CDR3 sequences; less than 20% of them occurred a single time. Around 23% of the sample is taken by the ten largest. Source material: PBMCs or a T cell subset sorted from them (not recorded which). The source is a man younger than 30 who had mild COVID-19 (a few samples of this study predate the infection). The sample titles of this study are shuffled in the database, so cell type and time point are left out; the donor was told from shared clones.

This clonotype came up a few times. The chain links TRBV29-1 to TRBJ2-7; 11 positions match TRBD1. The CDR3 is 14 amino acids. The germline gives CDR1 SQVTM, CDR2 ANQGSEA. J was trimmed by 6 bases and V by 5 bases; bases with no gene match: 9. In DNA form, the CDR3 reads TGCAGCGTTTTACTTCCGGGACAGGGGGTCGAGCAGTACGTC. This gives the protein CSVLLPGQGVEQYV.

The chain employs TRBV5-4 and TRBJ2-5; possible D gene TRBD1, 6 bases. V was shortened by 4 bases and J by 6 bases, with 16 bases between the two germline ends. The CDR3 loop spans 14 amino acids. Germline V gene lookup returns CDR1 SGHNT and CDR2 YYREEE (reference sequence). CDR3 in amino acids: CASSPDTGIQTQYF. CDR3 DNA sequence: TGTGCCAGCAGCCCCGACACAGGGATCCAGACCCAGTACTTC.

This clonotype turned up a few times. The chain has TRBV12-3 or TRBV12-4 and TRBJ1-4; 7 bases agree with TRBD1. The J segment lost 12 bases and the V segment lost 5 bases, leaving 6 bases of the junction unmatched. This CDR3 region has 12 residues. The CDR3, as DNA: TGTGCCAGCAGTAAGGGGGCGCAGGAACTGTTTTTT. As protein: CASSKGAQELFF.

The chain recombines TRBV7-2 with TRBJ1-6; TRBD1 is a possible D gene (6 bases). Germline CDR1 reads SGHTA; CDR2 reads FQGNSA. CDR3 length: 14 amino acids. V lost 0 bases, J lost 8 bases, and 8 bases lay in between. As DNA, the CDR3 is TGTGCCAGCAGCTTAGCGGGGGGCTATTCACCCCTCCACTTT. Amino acid sequence: CASSLAGGYSPLHF.

V gene TRBV11-2 combines with J gene TRBJ2-1, with D perhaps being TRBD1 or TRBD2 (5 bases each). Germline V gene data show CDR1 as SGHAT and CDR2 as FQNNGV. The CDR3 is 15 residues long. V lost 6 bases and J 1 base, leaving 13 bases between the germline ends. DNA of the CDR3: TGTGCCAGCAGTCCCGGGACGGGGTCCTACAATGAGCAGTTCTTC. As protein: CASSPGTGSYNEQFF.

This clonotype has more than one count but fewer than ten. This chain joins TRBV6-6 and TRBJ1-4, with D possibly matching TRBD1 (5 bases). Germline V gives CDR1 MNHNY, CDR2 SVGAGI (reference sequence). V lost 5 bases and J 10 bases, leaving 20 bases between the germline ends. The CDR3 is 15 residues long. As DNA, the CDR3 is TGTGCCAGCAGTACAACGGGACCCATGGGGGGAAAACTGTTTTTT. Protein product: CASSTTGPMGGKLFF.

This clonotype appeared a few times. The chain is built from TRBV5-1 and TRBJ1-2, with unresolved D. Trimming left V 0 bases short and J 8 bases short, with 11 bases between. Germline V gives CDR1 SGHRS, CDR2 YFSETQ. The CDR3 is 13 residues long. The CDR3 DNA reads as TGCGCCAGCAGCTTGGATCTTGGGGAAGGCTACACCTTC. Protein product: CASSLDLGEGYTF. The whole variable domain, filled in from reference TRBV5-1 and TRBJ1-2, reads KAGVTQTPRYLIKTRGQQVTLSCSPISGHRSVSWYQQTPGQGLQFLFEYFSETQRNKGNFPGRFSGRQFSNSRSEMNVSTLELGDSALYLCASSLDLGEGYTFGSGTRLTVV.

This chain links TRBV4-3 with TRBJ2-7; 7 bases are a match to TRBD1. The CDR3 contains 14 residues. V lost 4 bases, J lost 4 bases, and 7 bases stayed unmatched. Germline V gene lookup returns CDR1 LGHNA and CDR2 YSLEER. CDR3 sequence (DNA): TGCGCCAGCAGCCCAGGGAAACAGGGGTACGAGCAGTACTTC. It encodes CASSPGKQGYEQYF.

In its sample, this clonotype was seen a few times. This sequence joins TRBV28 and TRBJ2-2, with 8 bases aligning to TRBD1. The germline gives CDR1 MDHEN, CDR2 SYDVKM. CDR3 length: 17 residues. V gave up 6 bases and J gave up 3 bases; unmatched junction bases: 12. CDR3 sequence reads: CASSHSPGQGDTGELFF. The CDR3 DNA sequence: TGTGCCAGCAGCCACTCCCCCGGACAGGGAGACACCGGGGAGCTGTTTTTT.

There are many counts of this clonotype. This rearrangement joins TRBV4-2 to TRBJ2-7; D is possibly TRBD1 (6 bases). V was trimmed by 4 bases and J by 2 bases, leaving 24 bases between them. This CDR3 region has 18 residues. The germline gives CDR1 LGHNA, CDR2 YNFKEQ. DNA for the CDR3: TGTGCCAGCAGCCGGGGAACCAGGGGAGAGAATCACCCCTACGAGCAGTACTTC. Its translation: CASSRGTRGENHPYEQYF.

The rearrangement links TRBV6-6 to TRBJ1-1, with D tentatively TRBD1 (5 bases). This CDR3 spans 15 amino acids. The V and J ends lost 2 bases and 4 bases respectively, with 14 bases between them. Germline-derived CDR1 and CDR2 are MNHNY and SVGAGI (reference sequence). The DNA of the CDR3 is TGTGCCAGCAGTTACAGGGCAGGGAGGGCCACTGAAGCTTTCTTT. Its translation is CASSYRAGRATEAFF.

This chain links TRBV6-2 or TRBV6-3 with TRBJ2-7, with TRBD1 matching over 9 bases. The germline V gene has CDR1 MNHEY and CDR2 SVGEGT. With 5 bases clipped from V and 2 bases from J, the junction kept 7 bases outside the gene matches. This CDR3 is 15 amino acids long. The CDR3 loop reads CASSRGQGTTYEQYV. The CDR3 DNA reads as TGTGCCAGCAGTCGTGGACAGGGGACGACCTACGAGCAGTACGTC.

This clonotype appeared once. This chain links TRBV7-2 with TRBJ2-3; 7 nucleotides line up with TRBD2. This CDR3 comprises 17 residues. Germline lookup yields CDR1 SGHTA and CDR2 FQGNSA. J lost 3 bases, V lost 5 bases, and 14 bases had no gene match. The CDR3 loop reads CASSQFIAGRGTDTQYF. CDR3 coding DNA: TGTGCCAGCAGCCAGTTCATAGCGGGCCGTGGAACAGATACGCAGTATTTT. Variable domain in full (rest from reference TRBV7-2 and TRBJ2-3): GAGVSQSPSNKVTEKGKDVELRCDPISGHTALYWYRQSLGQGLEFLIYFQGNSAPDKSGLPSDRFSAERTGGSVSTLTIQRTQQEDSAVYLCASSQFIAGRGTDTQYFGPGTRLTVL.

On this clonotype itself: One end of the junction fails to match germline, which may point to a read error. The chain combines TRBV20-1 with TRBJ1-1, with no clear D. CDR1 is DFQATT, CDR2 SNEGSKA, per germline (reference sequence). The CDR3 runs 11 residues. DNA of the CDR3: TGCAGTGCTAGAGACCCGCCATTTTTCATCTTT. This sequence encodes CSARDPPFFIF.

This clonotype was observed a handful of times. The V and J genes are TRBV6-2 or TRBV6-3 and TRBJ2-5; 10 positions agree with TRBD1. Germline CDR1 is MNHEY and CDR2 is SVGEGT. Germline trimming cut 6 bases from V and 0 bases from J; bases unmatched to any gene: 7. The CDR3 length is 16 residues. The CDR3 DNA sequence: TGTGCCAGCAGCCCAGGACAGGGGGGCTACCAAGAGACCCAGTACTTC. Protein: CASSPGQGGYQETQYF.

The CDR3 nucleotides are TGTGCCAGCAGGCGAACCACGTCGTGGGGTTCACCCCTCCACTTT. This gives the protein CASRRTTSWGSPLHF. V is TRBV2 and J is TRBJ1-6; no firm D call. Per germline, CDR1 SNHLY and CDR2 FYNNEI. The CDR3 covers 15 residues. The V end was cut by 6 bases, the J end by 9 bases, with 18 bases between.

This clonotype came up a few times. This sequence joins TRBV7-3 and TRBJ2-2, with 13 bases lining up with TRBD2. This CDR3 is built from 18 residues. The V segment lost 5 bases and the J segment 6 bases; nucleotides outside the gene matches: 12. Germline V gives CDR1 SGHTA, CDR2 FQGTGA. The CDR3, as DNA: TGTGCCAGCAGCAAAGGGACTAGCGGGGTCCGAGGGGCCGGGGAGCTGTTTTTT. This translates into CASSKGTSGVRGAGELFF.

Ten or more counts support this clonotype. The chain has TRBV5-1 and TRBJ2-4; weak D call: TRBD1 (6 bases). Germline V gives CDR1 SGHRS, CDR2 YFSETQ. The V gene lost 4 bases and the J gene lost 6 bases, with 14 bases spanning the gap. This CDR3 is 14 amino acids long. The CDR3: CASSPGQLLNIQYF. The CDR3 DNA reads TGCGCCAGCAGCCCCGGACAGTTACTAAACATTCAGTACTTC. Complete variable domain (other parts from reference TRBV5-1 and TRBJ2-4): KAGVTQTPRYLIKTRGQQVTLSCSPISGHRSVSWYQQTPGQGLQFLFEYFSETQRNKGNFPGRFSGRQFSNSRSEMNVSTLELGDSALYLCASSPGQLLNIQYFGAGTRLSVL.

The rearrangement links TRBV6-1 to TRBJ1-6; a possible D gene is TRBD1 (5 bases). The germline V and J ends were trimmed by 7 bases and 5 bases, with 9 bases remaining between them. The CDR3 consists of 13 residues. CDR1 is MNHNS and CDR2 is SASEGT in the germline V gene. The CDR3 nucleotides are TGTGCCAGCATGGGGCGGAATAATTCACCCCTCCACTTT. Its translation is CASMGRNNSPLHF.

This clonotype showed up many times. V and J are TRBV7-2 and TRBJ2-1, with D unclear. Per germline, CDR1 SGHTA and CDR2 FQGNSA. The CDR3 spans 14 residues. Deletions cut 1 base from V and 7 bases from J, with 11 bases between. For the CDR3, the DNA is TGTGCCAGCAGCTTAGAATCCAGAGAAAATGAGCAGTTCTTC. Amino acids: CASSLESRENEQFF. Using reference TRBV7-2 and TRBJ2-1 for the parts outside the CDR3, the full variable domain is GAGVSQSPSNKVTEKGKDVELRCDPISGHTALYWYRQSLGQGLEFLIYFQGNSAPDKSGLPSDRFSAERTGGSVSTLTIQRTQQEDSAVYLCASSLESRENEQFFGPGTRLTVL.

The chain has TRBV3-1 and TRBJ1-5; possible D gene TRBD1, 6 bases. Germline V lookup: CDR1 LGHDT, CDR2 YNNKEL (reference sequence). V dropped 1 base and J dropped 0 bases, with 7 bases sitting between them. The CDR3 contains 15 residues. CDR3 nucleotide sequence: TGTGCCAGCAGCCAAGGGACAGTTAGCAATCAGCCCCAGCATTTT. It specifies CASSQGTVSNQPQHF. Based on the CDR3 plus reference TRBV3-1 and TRBJ1-5, the full variable domain is DTAVSQTPKYLVTQMGNDKSIKCEQNLGHDTMYWYKQDSKKFLKIMFSYNNKELIINETVPNRFSPKSPDKAHLNLHINSLELGDSAVYFCASSQGTVSNQPQHFGDGTRLSIL.

This clonotype was detected a few times. The V gene is TRBV7-8, the J gene TRBJ1-2, with D unclear. CDR3 length: 14 amino acids. In germline, CDR1 is SGHVS, CDR2 FQNEAQ. The V gene lost 2 bases and the J gene lost 3 bases, with 10 bases spanning the gap. The CDR3 DNA follows: TGTGCCAGCAGCTTATTGGGCCTTGACTATGGCTACACCTTC. Amino acid sequence: CASSLLGLDYGYTF.